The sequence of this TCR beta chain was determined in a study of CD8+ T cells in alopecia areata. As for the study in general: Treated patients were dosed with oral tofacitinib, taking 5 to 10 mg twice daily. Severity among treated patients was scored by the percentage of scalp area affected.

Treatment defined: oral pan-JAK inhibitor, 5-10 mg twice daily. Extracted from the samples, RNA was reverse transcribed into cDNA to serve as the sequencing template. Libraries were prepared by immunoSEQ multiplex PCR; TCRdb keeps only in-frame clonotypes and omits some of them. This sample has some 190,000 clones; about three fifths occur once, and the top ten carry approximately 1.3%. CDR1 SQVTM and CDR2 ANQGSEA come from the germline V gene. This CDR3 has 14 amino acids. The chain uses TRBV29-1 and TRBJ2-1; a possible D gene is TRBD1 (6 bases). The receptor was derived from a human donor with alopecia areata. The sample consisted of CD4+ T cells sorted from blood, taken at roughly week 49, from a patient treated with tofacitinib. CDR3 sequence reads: CGTRDTNLYNEQFF. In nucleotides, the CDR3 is TGCGGAACCCGGGACACCAACCTTTACAATGAGCAGTTCTTC.